These 24 T cell receptor beta chains share one sample of origin, sequenced in a study of human T cells and chemical hapten exposure. As to time point: patch test 2, 6 weeks after DPC sensitization. Treatment denoted: therapeutic diphenylcyclopropenone sensitization with weekly scalp DPC. MiXCR was run by TCRdb on the RACE reads, yielding one entry per CDR3 protein. The table records 80,000 to 100,000 distinct CDR3 sequences, approximately 8.6% of them present only once. The input for sequencing was whole blood, taken in connection with sensitization to the hapten diphenylcyclopropenone (DPC). These receptors came from a middle-aged woman with alopecia areata. Some clones in this sample may be carry-over from other donors' samples.

This clonotype was detected only a few times. The chain's CDR3 is CASRERGSQETQYF. The CDR3 bases are TGCGCCAGCAGAGAAAGGGGCTCACAAGAGACCCAGTACTTC. V and J are TRBV5-1 and TRBJ2-5, with D maybe TRBD1 (5 bases). There are 14 residues in the CDR3. Germline CDR1 and CDR2: SGHRS and YFSETQ. V lost 5 bases to trimming and J lost 2 bases, with 13 bases between them. Supplemented by reference TRBV5-1 and TRBJ2-5, the full variable domain reads KAGVTQTPRYLIKTRGQQVTLSCSPISGHRSVSWYQQTPGQGLQFLFEYFSETQRNKGNFPGRFSGRQFSNSRSEMNVSTLELGDSALYLCASRERGSQETQYFGPGTRLLVL.

This clonotype was observed many times. The chain combines TRBV4-2 with TRBJ2-3; D possibly corresponds to TRBD2 (6 bases). The V end lost 0 bases, the J end lost 3 bases, and 13 bases lay between the germline ends. CDR3 size: 16 residues. Germline-derived CDR1 and CDR2 are LGHNA and YNFKEQ. CDR3 region: CASSQEGAGTTDTQYF. CDR3 bases: TGTGCCAGCAGCCAAGAAGGTGCGGGGACTACAGATACGCAGTATTTT.

At least ten counts were recorded for this clonotype. This chain uses TRBV20-1 with TRBJ2-3; 10 bases fit TRBD1. This CDR3 has 15 residues. In germline, CDR1 is DFQATT, CDR2 SNEGSKA (reference sequence). The ends lost 3 bases at V and 2 bases at J; junction bases unmatched: 5. CDR3 nucleotide sequence: TGCAGTGCTAGTCGGGGACAGGGGTACACAGATACGCAGTATTTT. Translating gives CSASRGQGYTDTQYF.

At least ten counts were recorded for this clonotype. The chain is built from TRBV20-1 and TRBJ2-4; 8 bases fit TRBD2. With V trimmed by 6 bases and J by 3 bases, 10 bases remained unmatched. CDR1 is DFQATT and CDR2 is SNEGSKA in the germline V gene (reference sequence). The CDR3 covers 15 residues. CDR3 protein: CSAAETSEVKNIQYF. The DNA of the CDR3 is TGCAGTGCAGCGGAGACTAGCGAGGTCAAAAACATTCAGTACTTC.

Regarding this clonotype: This may stem from a read error, because a much larger clone lies one nucleotide away. This chain uses TRBV5-4 with TRBJ1-4; TRBD1 aligns across 8 bases. Germline trimming cut 5 bases from V and 7 bases from J; bases unmatched to any gene: 7. CDR3 length: 14 residues. Per the germline V gene, CDR1 is SGHNT and CDR2 is YYREEE (reference sequence). CDR3 sequence: CASSCTGGSEKLFF. CDR3 bases: TGTGCCAGCAGTTGCACAGGGGGGAGTGAAAAACTGTTTTTT.

The chain has TRBV9 and TRBJ2-7, with 10 bases lining up with TRBD1. V was clipped by 4 bases and J by 2 bases; unmatched bases: 6. Germline V lookup: CDR1 SGDLS, CDR2 YYNGEE. CDR3 length: 15 amino acids. DNA of the CDR3: TGTGCCAGCAGCCTGGGGGACAGGGGAGCCTACGAGCAGTACTTC. Translated, it gives CASSLGDRGAYEQYF.

V and J are TRBV4-3 and TRBJ2-2; 10 bases match TRBD1. Looked up from germline, CDR1 is LGHNA and CDR2 is YSLEER. V dropped 0 bases and J dropped 12; count of bases not matched to a gene: 4. The CDR3 is 14 amino acids. The CDR3 coding sequence is TGCGCCAGCAGCCAAGATTGGGGACAGGGGCAGCTGTTTTTT. Protein product: CASSQDWGQGQLFF.

This clonotype showed up many times. The chain links TRBV28 to TRBJ1-1; D is possibly TRBD1 (5 bases). Germline assignment: CDR1 MDHEN and CDR2 SYDVKM. The CDR3 extends over 14 amino acids. With 7 bases removed from V and 8 bases from J, the gap between germline ends came to 20 bases. The CDR3 bases are TGTGCCAGCACCACTTTCCAGTCCGCAGGGGAAGCTTTCTTT. It specifies CASTTFQSAGEAFF. The variable domain in full, completed from reference TRBV28 and TRBJ1-1, reads DVKVTQSSRYLVKRTGEKVFLECVQDMDHENMFWYRQDPGLGLRLIYFSYDVKMKEKGDIPEGYSVSREKKERFSLILESASTNQTSMYLCASTTFQSAGEAFFGQGTRLTVV.

The chain joins TRBV27 to TRBJ2-7; 9 bases are a match to TRBD1. Germline loops: CDR1 MNHEY, CDR2 SMNVEV (reference sequence). J gave up 4 bases and V 8 bases, and 18 bases lay outside the gene matches. This CDR3 is 17 amino acids long. CDR3 residues: CASQQVVSGTGFYEQYF. CDR3 bases: TGTGCCAGCCAGCAAGTTGTATCCGGGACAGGGTTTTACGAGCAGTACTTC.

This clonotype has at least ten counts. The rearrangement uses TRBV7-9 and TRBJ2-2, with 7 bases aligning to TRBD2. V shed 1 base and J 5 bases; nucleotides not matched to a gene: 4. Germline V gene data show CDR1 as SEHNR and CDR2 as FQNEAQ (reference sequence). The CDR3 loop spans 15 amino acids. For the CDR3, the DNA is TGTGCCAGCAGCTTAGGGCTAGCGGAAACCGGGGAGCTGTTTTTT. This codes for CASSLGLAETGELFF.

This clonotype was detected many times. This rearrangement joins TRBV5-5 to TRBJ1-6, with D tentatively TRBD1 (5 bases). CDR3 size: 14 residues. V gave up 2 bases and J gave up 7 bases, with 10 bases separating them. The germline gives CDR1 SGHKS, CDR2 YYEKEE (reference sequence). The CDR3 is CASSFRQRNSPLHF. CDR3 DNA: TGTGCCAGCAGCTTCAGACAGAGGAATTCACCCCTCCACTTT.

This clonotype was counted many times. The V and J genes are TRBV12-3 or TRBV12-4 and TRBJ2-7; D unresolved. Trimming stripped 5 bases from V and 1 base from J, with 6 bases between. This CDR3 spans 12 amino acids. This chain's CDR3 is CASSRLSYEQYF. DNA for the CDR3: TGTGCCAGCAGTCGTCTTTCCTACGAGCAGTACTTC.

This clonotype was seen many times. The chain couples TRBV7-9 to TRBJ1-2, with D possibly TRBD1 on 6 matching bases. The V gene's germline CDR1 is SEHNR and CDR2 FQNEAQ (reference sequence). The V gene lost 3 bases and the J gene lost 2 bases, with 13 bases spanning the gap. The CDR3 has 15 residues. CDR3 DNA: TGTGCCAGCAGCTTCTCCGGGACACCCAACTATGGCTACACCTTC. It codes for CASSFSGTPNYGYTF.

The rearrangement uses TRBV7-2 and TRBJ2-7, with 14 bases that match TRBD2. The trim removed 3 bases at V and 7 bases at J, leaving 8 bases unmatched. The CDR3 loop spans 16 amino acids. Germline V gives CDR1 SGHTA, CDR2 FQGNSA. CDR3 sequence reads: CASSLGGTSGSREQYF. In DNA form, the CDR3 reads TGTGCCAGCAGCTTGGGGGGGACTAGCGGGAGCCGGGAGCAGTACTTC.

This chain links TRBV28 with TRBJ1-5; 7 bases align to TRBD1. Germline V gene lookup returns CDR1 MDHEN and CDR2 SYDVKM. Germline trimming cut 4 bases from V and 4 bases from J; bases unmatched to any gene: 4. The CDR3 covers 14 residues. The CDR3 is CASSSGTANQPQHF. In DNA form, the CDR3 reads TGTGCCAGCAGTTCGGGGACAGCTAATCAGCCCCAGCATTTT. The whole variable domain, filled in from reference TRBV28 and TRBJ1-5, reads DVKVTQSSRYLVKRTGEKVFLECVQDMDHENMFWYRQDPGLGLRLIYFSYDVKMKEKGDIPEGYSVSREKKERFSLILESASTNQTSMYLCASSSGTANQPQHFGDGTRLSIL.

Details on this clonotype: With a much larger clone just one base away, this may be a read error. The rearrangement links TRBV28 to TRBJ1-5; TRBD1 agrees at 11 bases. CDR3 length: 15 amino acids. Germline V gene sequence: CDR1 MDHEN, CDR2 SYDVKM. The CDR3: CASSHGGQGDQRQHF. For the CDR3, the DNA is TGTGCCAGCAGCCACGGGGGACAGGGGGATCAGCGCCAGCATTTT.

This clonotype has ten or more counts. The chain is built from TRBV28 and TRBJ2-2, with TRBD2 matching over 8 bases. The CDR3 runs 15 residues. J was trimmed by 2 bases and V by 3 bases; bases with no gene match: 2. Germline CDR1 reads MDHEN; CDR2 reads SYDVKM. CDR3 protein: CASSFSGANTGELFF. In DNA form, the CDR3 reads TGTGCCAGCAGTTTTAGCGGGGCTAACACCGGGGAGCTGTTTTTT.

This clonotype appeared many times. The chain joins TRBV7-2 to TRBJ2-5, with D possibly matching TRBD2 (5 bases). Germline V lookup: CDR1 SGHTA, CDR2 FQGNSA. The CDR3 totals 11 residues. Deletions cut 7 bases from V and 4 bases from J, with 7 bases between. The CDR3 sequence is CASKAGETQYF. In DNA, the CDR3 is TGTGCCAGCAAGGCGGGAGAGACCCAGTACTTC.

This clonotype has a count of ten or more. The rearrangement links TRBV11-2 to TRBJ1-2, with D possibly being TRBD1 (5 bases). V shed 7 bases and J shed 2 bases, with 14 bases lying between them. The CDR3 loop spans 14 amino acids. Germline V CDR1 and CDR2: SGHAT, FQNNGV. The CDR3 DNA is TGTGCCAGCACCCTTAGCACAGGCAACTATGGCTACACCTTC. This encodes CASTLSTGNYGYTF.

This chain joins TRBV7-2 and TRBJ2-2; 12 bases line up with TRBD2. The germline V gene has CDR1 SGHTA and CDR2 FQGNSA. The CDR3 length is 17 residues. Trimming took 0 bases from V and 7 from J; bases not matched to a gene: 6. The CDR3 is CASSLAWTSGARGELFF. DNA for the CDR3: TGTGCCAGCAGCTTAGCGTGGACTAGCGGGGCGCGCGGGGAGCTGTTTTTT.

This clonotype appeared a few times. The chain joins TRBV10-3 to TRBJ2-7; TRBD2 might be the D (6 bases). Germline CDR1 reads ENHRY; CDR2 reads SYGVKD. Trimming pared 6 bases from V and 3 bases from J, leaving 12 bases between. The CDR3 extends over 13 amino acids. In DNA, the CDR3 is TGTGCCATCAGAGCCGGGACTTACTACGAGCAGTACTTC. It encodes CAIRAGTYYEQYF.

This clonotype was seen a handful of times. CDR3 sequence (DNA): TGTGCCAGCAGCCAAGCGGACAGGAATAATTCACCCCTCCACTTT. Protein product: CASSQADRNNSPLHF. The chain employs TRBV4-2 and TRBJ1-6; 7 nucleotides align to TRBD1. The germline gives CDR1 LGHNA, CDR2 YNFKEQ. The trim removed 1 base at V and 5 bases at J, leaving 2 bases unmatched. The CDR3 runs to 15 residues.

This clonotype was seen a handful of times. The chain couples TRBV4-3 to TRBJ2-3; D might be TRBD2 (6 bases). Germline CDR1 is LGHNA and CDR2 is YSLEER. V gave up 0 bases and J gave up 1 base, with 14 bases separating them. CDR3 length: 17 amino acids. The CDR3 spells CASSQDFRAGRTDTQYF. The DNA for the CDR3 is TGCGCCAGCAGCCAAGATTTTAGAGCGGGTCGCACAGATACGCAGTATTTT.

This clonotype was seen only a few times. This chain joins TRBV28 and TRBJ2-2; 8 bases are a match to TRBD1. CDR1 is MDHEN, CDR2 SYDVKM, per germline. V was clipped by 4 bases and J by 7 bases; unmatched bases: 11. The CDR3 runs to 16 residues. CDR3 residues: CASSSGGGSLGGELFF. As DNA, the CDR3 is TGTGCCAGCAGTTCAGGGGGCGGATCGCTTGGCGGGGAGCTGTTTTTT. The whole variable domain, filled in from reference TRBV28 and TRBJ2-2, reads DVKVTQSSRYLVKRTGEKVFLECVQDMDHENMFWYRQDPGLGLRLIYFSYDVKMKEKGDIPEGYSVSREKKERFSLILESASTNQTSMYLCASSSGGGSLGGELFFGEGSRLTVL.